This TCR beta chain was sequenced for a study of CD8+CD57+ T cells in acquired aplastic anemia. V dropped 2 bases and J dropped 1 base, with 8 bases sitting between them. The CDR3 runs 13 residues. Per the germline V gene, CDR1 is SQVTM and CDR2 is ANQGSEA. Patients chosen for sequencing had shown CD8+CD57+ cell expansion by flow cytometry. CDR3 and TCR beta VDJ profiling relied on a genomic DNA template. One entry per CDR3 protein results from TCRdb running MiXCR on the reads. The data show around 160,000 distinct CDR3 sequences, with roughly 48% seen just once and about 3% held by the top ten. This chain joins TRBV29-1 and TRBJ1-1; no clear D gene. This receptor was identified in a human donor with aplastic anemia. Source material: sorted CD4+, CD8+, or CD8+CD57+ T cells (not recorded which) from PBMCs. CDR3 in amino acids: CSVESSGNTEAFF. The DNA for the CDR3 is TGCAGCGTTGAATCCAGTGGGAACACTGAAGCTTTCTTT.